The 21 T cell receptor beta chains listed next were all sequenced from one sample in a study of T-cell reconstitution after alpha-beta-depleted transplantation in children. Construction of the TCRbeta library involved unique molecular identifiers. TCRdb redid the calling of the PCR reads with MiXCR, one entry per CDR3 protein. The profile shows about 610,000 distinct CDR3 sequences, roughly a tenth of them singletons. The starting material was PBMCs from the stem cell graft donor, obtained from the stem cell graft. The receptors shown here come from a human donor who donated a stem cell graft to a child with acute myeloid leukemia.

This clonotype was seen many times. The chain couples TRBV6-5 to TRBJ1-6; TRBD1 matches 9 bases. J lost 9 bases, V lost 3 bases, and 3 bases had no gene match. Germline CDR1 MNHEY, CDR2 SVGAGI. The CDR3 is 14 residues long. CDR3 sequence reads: CASSYPTGGSPLHF. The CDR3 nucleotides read TGTGCCAGCAGTTATCCGACAGGGGGTTCACCCCTCCACTTT.

CDR3 coding DNA: TGCAGCGTTCTACAGGGTAAAGGCGAGCAGTACTTC. It is translated as CSVLQGKGEQYF. The chain employs TRBV29-1 and TRBJ2-7; possibly TRBD1 for D (6 bases). The CDR3 is made up of 12 amino acids. V was shortened by 5 bases and J by 6 bases, with 14 bases between the two germline ends. The germline CDR1 and CDR2 sequences are SQVTM and ANQGSEA.

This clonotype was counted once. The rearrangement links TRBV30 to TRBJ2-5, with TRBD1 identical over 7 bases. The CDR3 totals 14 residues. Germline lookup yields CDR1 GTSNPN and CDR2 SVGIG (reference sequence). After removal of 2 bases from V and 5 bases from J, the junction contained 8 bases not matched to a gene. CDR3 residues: CAWSPKGAWETQYF. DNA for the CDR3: TGTGCCTGGAGTCCGAAGGGGGCTTGGGAGACCCAGTACTTC.

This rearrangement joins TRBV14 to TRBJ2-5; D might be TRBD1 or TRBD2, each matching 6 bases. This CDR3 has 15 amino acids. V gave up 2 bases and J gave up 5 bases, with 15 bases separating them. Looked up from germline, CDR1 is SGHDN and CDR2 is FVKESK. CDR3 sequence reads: CASSQHRGRGETQYF. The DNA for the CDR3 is TGTGCCAGCAGCCAACATCGGGGGCGTGGGGAGACCCAGTACTTC.

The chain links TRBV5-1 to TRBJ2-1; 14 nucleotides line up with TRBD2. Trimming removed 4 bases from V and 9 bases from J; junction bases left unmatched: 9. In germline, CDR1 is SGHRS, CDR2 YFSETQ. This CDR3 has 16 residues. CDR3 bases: TGCGCCAGCAGCAACCAACCGGGACTAGCGGGAGTTGAGCAGTTCTTC. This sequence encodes CASSNQPGLAGVEQFF.

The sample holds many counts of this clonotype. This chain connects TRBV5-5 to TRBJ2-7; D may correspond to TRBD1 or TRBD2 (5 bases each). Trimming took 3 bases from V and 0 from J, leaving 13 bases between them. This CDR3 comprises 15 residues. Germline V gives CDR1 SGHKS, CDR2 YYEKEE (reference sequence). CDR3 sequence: CASSSQGRSSYEQYF. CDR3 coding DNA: TGTGCCAGCAGCTCCCAGGGACGGAGCTCCTACGAGCAGTACTTC.

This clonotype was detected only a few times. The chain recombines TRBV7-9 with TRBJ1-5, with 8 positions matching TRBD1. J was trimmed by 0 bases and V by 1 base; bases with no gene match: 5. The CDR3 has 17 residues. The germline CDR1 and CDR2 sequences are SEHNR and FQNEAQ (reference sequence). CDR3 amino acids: CASSLGQGAHSNQPQHF. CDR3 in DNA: TGTGCCAGCAGCTTAGGTCAGGGGGCTCATAGCAATCAGCCCCAGCATTTT.

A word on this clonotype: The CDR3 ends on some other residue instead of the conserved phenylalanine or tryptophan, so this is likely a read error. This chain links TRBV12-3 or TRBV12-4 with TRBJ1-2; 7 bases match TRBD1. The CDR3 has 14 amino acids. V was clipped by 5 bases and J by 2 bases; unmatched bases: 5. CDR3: CASSIGTENYGYTS. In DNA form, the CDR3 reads TGTGCCAGCAGTATTGGGACAGAGAACTATGGCTACACCTCC.

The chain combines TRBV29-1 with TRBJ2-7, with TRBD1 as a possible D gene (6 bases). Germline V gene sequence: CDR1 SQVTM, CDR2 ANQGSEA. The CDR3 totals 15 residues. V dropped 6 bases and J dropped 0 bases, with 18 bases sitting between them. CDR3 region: CSVGDSGVFSYEQYF. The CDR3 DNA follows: TGCAGCGTCGGCGATTCAGGGGTTTTCTCCTACGAGCAGTACTTC.

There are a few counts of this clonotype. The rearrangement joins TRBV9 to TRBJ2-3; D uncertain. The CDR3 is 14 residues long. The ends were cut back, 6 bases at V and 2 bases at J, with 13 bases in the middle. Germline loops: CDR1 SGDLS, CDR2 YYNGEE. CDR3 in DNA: TGTGCCAGCATCCAGCCCCGTGTCACAGATACGCAGTATTTT. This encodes CASIQPRVTDTQYF. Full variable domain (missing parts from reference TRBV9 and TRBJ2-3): DSGVTQTPKHLITATGQRVTLRCSPRSGDLSVYWYQQSLDQGLQFLIQYYNGEERAKGNILERFSAQQFPDLHSELNLSSLELGDSALYFCASIQPRVTDTQYFGPGTRLTVL.

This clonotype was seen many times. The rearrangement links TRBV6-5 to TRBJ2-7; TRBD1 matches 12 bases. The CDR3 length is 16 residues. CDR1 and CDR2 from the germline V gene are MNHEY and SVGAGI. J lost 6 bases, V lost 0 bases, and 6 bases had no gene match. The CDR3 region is CASSYSGDRGLSEQYF. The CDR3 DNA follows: TGTGCCAGCAGTTACTCTGGGGACAGGGGGCTAAGCGAGCAGTACTTC.

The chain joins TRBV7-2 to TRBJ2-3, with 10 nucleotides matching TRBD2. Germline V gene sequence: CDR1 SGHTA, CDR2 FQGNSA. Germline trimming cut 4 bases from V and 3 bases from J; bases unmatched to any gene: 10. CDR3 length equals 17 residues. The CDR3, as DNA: TGTGCCAGCAGCTCCCGGACTAGCGGCCCTATGACAGATACGCAGTATTTT. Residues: CASSSRTSGPMTDTQYF.

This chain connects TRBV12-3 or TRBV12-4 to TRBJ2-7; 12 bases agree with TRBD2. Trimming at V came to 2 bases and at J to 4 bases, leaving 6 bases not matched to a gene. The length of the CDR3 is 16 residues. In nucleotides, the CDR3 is TGTGCCAGCAGTTTACGAACTAGCGGGAGGATGTACGAGCAGTACTTC. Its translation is CASSLRTSGRMYEQYF.

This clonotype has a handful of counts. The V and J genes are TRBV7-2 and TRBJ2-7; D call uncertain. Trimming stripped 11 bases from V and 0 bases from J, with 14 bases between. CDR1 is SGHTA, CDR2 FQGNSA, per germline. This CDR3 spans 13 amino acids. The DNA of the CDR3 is TGTGCCGTTCCGGGCCCGAGCTCCTACGAGCAGTACTTC. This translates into CAVPGPSSYEQYF.

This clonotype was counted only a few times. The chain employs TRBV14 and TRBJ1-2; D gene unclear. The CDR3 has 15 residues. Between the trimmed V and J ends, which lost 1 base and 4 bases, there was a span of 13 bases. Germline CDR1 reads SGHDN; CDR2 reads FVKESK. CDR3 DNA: TGTGCCAGCAGCCAAGCGGAAGCCAGCGGCTATGGCTACACCTTC. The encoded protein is CASSQAEASGYGYTF.

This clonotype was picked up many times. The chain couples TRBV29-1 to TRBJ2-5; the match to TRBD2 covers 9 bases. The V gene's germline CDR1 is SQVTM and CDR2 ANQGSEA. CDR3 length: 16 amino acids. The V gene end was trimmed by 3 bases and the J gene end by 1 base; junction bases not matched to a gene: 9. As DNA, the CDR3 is TGCAGCGTTGAGGAGCCGTTAGCGGGAGTCCAAGAGACCCAGTACTTC. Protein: CSVEEPLAGVQETQYF.

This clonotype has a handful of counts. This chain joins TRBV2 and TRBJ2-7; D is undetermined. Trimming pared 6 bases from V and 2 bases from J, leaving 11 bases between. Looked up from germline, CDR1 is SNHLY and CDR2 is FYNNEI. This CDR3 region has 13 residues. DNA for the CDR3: TGTGCCAGCAGGGTACGGTCTACCTACGAGCAGTACTTC. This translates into CASRVRSTYEQYF.

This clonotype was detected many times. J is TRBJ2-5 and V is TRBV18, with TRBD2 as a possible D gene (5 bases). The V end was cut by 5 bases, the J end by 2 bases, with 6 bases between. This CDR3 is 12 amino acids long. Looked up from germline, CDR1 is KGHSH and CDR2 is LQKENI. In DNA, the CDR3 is TGTGCCAGCTCAGAGCGGCAAGAGACCCAGTACTTC. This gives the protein CASSERQETQYF.

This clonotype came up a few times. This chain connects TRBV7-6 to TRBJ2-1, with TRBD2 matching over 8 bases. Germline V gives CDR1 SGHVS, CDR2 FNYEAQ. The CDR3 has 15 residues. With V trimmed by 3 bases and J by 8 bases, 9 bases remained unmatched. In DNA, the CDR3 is TGTGCCAGCAGCTTTAGGCCGGGACTAGGATATGAGCAGTTCTTC. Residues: CASSFRPGLGYEQFF.

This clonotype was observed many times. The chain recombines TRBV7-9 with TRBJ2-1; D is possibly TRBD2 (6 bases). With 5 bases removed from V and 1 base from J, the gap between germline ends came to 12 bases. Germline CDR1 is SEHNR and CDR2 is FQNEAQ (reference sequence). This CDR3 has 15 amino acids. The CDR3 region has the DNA TGTGCCAGCAGCGCAGTAGCGGATTCCTACAATGAGCAGTTCTTC. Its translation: CASSAVADSYNEQFF.

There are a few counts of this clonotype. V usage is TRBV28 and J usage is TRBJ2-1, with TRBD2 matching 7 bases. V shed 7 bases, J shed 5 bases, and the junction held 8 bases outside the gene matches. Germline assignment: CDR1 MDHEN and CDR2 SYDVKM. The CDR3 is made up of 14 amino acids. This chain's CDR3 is CASKEGAGNNEQFF. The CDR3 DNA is TGTGCCAGCAAGGAAGGAGCGGGAAACAATGAGCAGTTCTTC.